Presented here are 30 T cell receptor beta chains from one specimen sequenced in a study of cytomegalovirus exposure and HLA in healthy donors. The PCR was carried out with 60 Vbeta primers and 13 Jbeta primers. Assay: immunoSEQ multiplex PCR; the TCRdb copy retains only in-frame clones and omits some. The table has 100,000 to 150,000 clones, around four fifths seen once. Sequenced sample: PBMCs. These receptors were taken from a man in his forties or fifties in good health and CMV-seronegative.

The rearrangement links TRBV19 to TRBJ1-5; 9 nucleotides line up with TRBD1. V lost 5 bases and J lost 6; bases outside the gene matches: 2. The germline gives CDR1 LNHDA, CDR2 SQIVND (reference sequence). The CDR3 consists of 13 residues. The CDR3 nucleotides read TGTGCCAGTAGTCTACAGGGGGCTCAGCCCCAGCATTTT. Protein sequence: CASSLQGAQPQHF.

The chain carries TRBV9 and TRBJ2-1; D is unresolved. This CDR3 spans 14 amino acids. V dropped 1 base and J dropped 3 bases, with 8 bases sitting between them. Per germline, CDR1 SGDLS and CDR2 YYNGEE. The CDR3 spells CASSVLGNYNEQFF. Here the CDR3 DNA reads TGTGCCAGCAGCGTATTGGGCAACTACAATGAGCAGTTCTTC.

The chain employs TRBV6-4 and TRBJ2-1, with 9 bases fitting TRBD2. The CDR3 has 14 residues. Germline V gene sequence: CDR1 MRHNA, CDR2 SNTAGT. V shed 4 bases and J 8 bases; nucleotides not matched to a gene: 6. The DNA for the CDR3 is TGTGCCAGCAGTGTTGCGGGGGGGCCCTATGAGCAGTTCTTC. Its protein is CASSVAGGPYEQFF.

The chain carries TRBV27 and TRBJ2-7, with D unclear. The CDR3 runs 13 residues. In germline, CDR1 is MNHEY, CDR2 SMNVEV (reference sequence). Between the trimmed V and J ends, which lost 5 bases and 6 bases, there was a span of 14 bases. CDR3 in DNA: TGTGCCAGCAGTCCTCAGTCTCTCATCGAGCAGTACTTC. It encodes CASSPQSLIEQYF.

The chain has TRBV5-1 and TRBJ2-5; 9 nucleotides align to TRBD1. The DNA end favors TRBJ2-7, so the J call may be wrong. Germline lookup yields CDR1 SGHRS and CDR2 YFSETQ. The CDR3 runs 16 residues. Here the CDR3 reads CASRPDPGQGLYEQYF. The CDR3 DNA is TGCGCCAGCAGACCGGATCCGGGACAGGGTCTATACGAGCAGTACTTC.

The chain employs TRBV5-1 and TRBJ2-5; a weak D match, TRBD2 (6 bases). V was shortened by 0 bases and J by 5 bases, with 11 bases between the two germline ends. The CDR3 runs 14 residues. Looked up from germline, CDR1 is SGHRS and CDR2 is YFSETQ. In DNA, the CDR3 is TGCGCCAGCAGCTTGGTGGAGGGGACGGAGACCCAGTACTTC. It encodes CASSLVEGTETQYF.

The rearrangement uses TRBV21-1 and TRBJ2-7; TRBD1 is taken as the D call from the table, unchecked against the DNA. TRBV21-1 is reported as a pseudogene. This CDR3 has 16 amino acids. The DNA for the CDR3 is TGTGCCAGCAGCAACGGCGGGACAGGCGAAAACTACGAGCAGTACTTC. It encodes CASSNGGTGENYEQYF.

The J gene is TRBJ1-1, the V gene TRBV10-3; D is unresolved. The CDR3 is 11 residues long. Germline assignment: CDR1 ENHRY and CDR2 SYGVKD. The V and J ends lost 5 bases and 7 bases respectively, with 8 bases between them. The CDR3 bases are TGTGCCATCAGTCCGGGTATTGAAGCTTTCTTT. Encoded protein: CAISPGIEAFF.

The chain is built from TRBV5-1 and TRBJ2-3; 14 bases are a match to TRBD2. CDR1 SGHRS and CDR2 YFSETQ come from the germline V gene. J was trimmed by 4 bases and V by 4 bases; bases with no gene match: 5. The CDR3 length is 16 residues. CDR3 sequence reads: CASSPMTSGRADTQYF. DNA for the CDR3: TGCGCCAGCAGCCCTATGACTAGCGGGAGGGCAGATACGCAGTATTTT.

The gene calls are TRBV27 and TRBJ2-1; 9 bases fit TRBD1. J lost 2 bases, V lost 6 bases, and 5 bases had no gene match. The CDR3 totals 15 residues. Germline V gene data show CDR1 as MNHEY and CDR2 as SMNVEV (reference sequence). As DNA, the CDR3 is TGTGCCAGCAGCTCCGGGACAGGGACCTACAATGAGCAGTTCTTC. Translation gives CASSSGTGTYNEQFF.

The chain combines TRBV9 with TRBJ2-7, with a tentative D call TRBD2 (6 bases). Germline-derived CDR1 and CDR2 are SGDLS and YYNGEE. The ends were cut back, 4 bases at V and 2 bases at J, with 16 bases in the middle. The CDR3 sequence is 15 residues long. CDR3 amino acids: CASSPGWGRTYEQYF. The CDR3 coding sequence is TGTGCCAGCAGCCCAGGATGGGGGAGGACCTACGAGCAGTACTTC.

In this sample, this clone turned up a few times. The chain joins TRBV27 to TRBJ1-2, with D maybe TRBD1 (6 bases). CDR1 and CDR2 (germline): MNHEY, SMNVEV (reference sequence). Trimming took 2 bases from V and 4 from J, leaving 14 bases between them. The CDR3 has 15 residues. The CDR3 coding sequence is TGTGCCAGCAGTTTAGTTGCGGGGGCGGCCTATGGCTACACCTTC. Protein: CASSLVAGAAYGYTF.

This clone showed up just a few times. The chain joins TRBV7-3 to TRBJ1-2; TRBD1 matches 12 bases. CDR3 length: 18 residues. Germline CDR1 is SGHTA and CDR2 is FQGTGA. With V trimmed by 5 bases and J by 6 bases, 16 bases remained unmatched. CDR3 in amino acids: CASSDRDRGLRTCHGYTF. CDR3 sequence (DNA): TGTGCCAGCAGCGACCGGGACAGGGGGCTTCGGACCTGCCATGGCTACACCTTC.

On this clone: This same CDR3 is encoded by further DNA sequences in the sample. The chain couples TRBV29-1 to TRBJ1-2; weak D call: TRBD1 (5 bases). There are 13 residues in the CDR3. Germline V gives CDR1 SQVTM, CDR2 ANQGSEA. Trimming pared 7 bases from V and 8 bases from J, leaving 20 bases between. In DNA form, the CDR3 reads TGCAGCGGTGGGGACTCGTACAGGAGAGGCTACACCTTC. It specifies CSGGDSYRRGYTF.

About this clone itself: Sequence at one end of the junction differs from germline and may be a read error. The rearrangement links TRBV7-8 to TRBJ2-2, with a tentative D call TRBD2 (5 bases). From germline, CDR1 is SGHVS and CDR2 FQNEAQ. The CDR3 is made up of 13 amino acids. The CDR3 spells CASSWPYTGEPFF. The CDR3, as DNA: TGTGCCAGCAGCTGGCCATACACCGGGGAGCCGTTTTTT.

This clone was observed a single time. The chain has TRBV4-2 and TRBJ2-3, with no clear D. The CDR3 runs to 14 residues. V was cut by 4 bases and J by 0 bases, with 8 bases left in between. Germline lookup yields CDR1 LGHNA and CDR2 YNFKEQ. The DNA for the CDR3 is TGTGCCAGCAGCCCCCTTTTTAGCACAGATACGCAGTATTTT. As protein: CASSPLFSTDTQYF.

The V call is TRBV6-6, the J call TRBJ1-4, with 7 bases lining up with TRBD1. This CDR3 has 15 residues. Germline CDR1 MNHNY, CDR2 SVGAGI (reference sequence). V was clipped by 2 bases and J by 4 bases; unmatched bases: 4. CDR3 nucleotides: TGTGCCAGCAGTTACGGGACAGTTTATAATGAAAAACTGTTTTTT. Residues: CASSYGTVYNEKLFF.

The chain combines TRBV5-1 with TRBJ1-3, with 8 bases matching TRBD1. Germline V gives CDR1 SGHRS, CDR2 YFSETQ. J lost 0 bases, V lost 4 bases, and 6 bases had no gene match. The CDR3 runs 16 residues. CDR3 nucleotides: TGCGCCAGCAGCCCGACAGGGGCAAGCTCTGGAAACACCATATATTTT. Translation gives CASSPTGASSGNTIYF. Drawing the rest from reference TRBV5-1 and TRBJ1-3, the complete variable domain is KAGVTQTPRYLIKTRGQQVTLSCSPISGHRSVSWYQQTPGQGLQFLFEYFSETQRNKGNFPGRFSGRQFSNSRSEMNVSTLELGDSALYLCASSPTGASSGNTIYFGEGSWLTVV.

CDR3 in DNA: TGCGCCAGCAGCCACCGGGACAGAGGTTTCCACGAGCAGTACTTC. Translating it yields CASSHRDRGFHEQYF. This rearrangement joins TRBV4-3 to TRBJ2-7, with 7 positions matching TRBD1. The CDR3 is made up of 15 amino acids. V shed 3 bases and J 5 bases; nucleotides not matched to a gene: 10. CDR1 and CDR2 from the germline V gene are LGHNA and YSLEER.

A single count supports this clone. The V call is TRBV18, the J call TRBJ2-6; D might be TRBD1 (7 bases). This CDR3 is 18 amino acids long. V lost 2 bases to trimming and J lost 1 base, with 15 bases between them. Looked up from germline, CDR1 is KGHSH and CDR2 is LQKENI. CDR3 nucleotide sequence: TGTGCCAGCTCACCAGCGGGGACAGAGTTTTCTGGGGCCAACGTCCTGACTTTC. Its protein product is CASSPAGTEFSGANVLTF.

V gene TRBV7-9 combines with J gene TRBJ1-1; TRBD1 matches at 8 bases. This CDR3 region has 13 residues. Germline V CDR1 and CDR2: SEHNR, FQNEAQ (reference sequence). Trimming took 3 bases from V and 4 from J; bases not matched to a gene: 1. Here the CDR3 DNA reads TGTGCCAGCAGCTTCGACAGGGGCACTGAAGCTTTCTTT. It encodes CASSFDRGTEAFF. Looking up the rest from reference TRBV7-9 and TRBJ1-1 gives the full variable domain: DTGVSQNPRHKITKRGQNVTFRCDPISEHNRLYWYRQTLGQGPEFLTYFQNEAQLEKSRLLSDRFSAERPKGSFSTLEIQRTEQGDSAMYLCASSFDRGTEAFFGQGTRLTVV.

This clone was counted once. J is TRBJ2-7 and V is TRBV4-1; 13 nucleotides line up with TRBD2. CDR1 and CDR2 (germline): MGHRA, YSYEKL. This CDR3 has 15 amino acids. V shed 3 bases and J 6 bases; nucleotides not matched to a gene: 5. CDR3 DNA: TGCGCCAGCAGCCAGGTAGGACTAGCGGGGGCCGAGCAGTACTTC. This codes for CASSQVGLAGAEQYF.

The genes are TRBV7-2 and TRBJ1-5, with D hard to call. The germline V and J ends were trimmed by 5 bases and 1 base, with 3 bases remaining between them. CDR3 length equals 12 residues. Germline V lookup: CDR1 SGHTA, CDR2 FQGNSA. CDR3 nucleotides: TGTGCCAGCAGCCAAAGCAATCAGCCCCAGCATTTT. Translating it yields CASSQSNQPQHF.

The chain is built from TRBV19 and TRBJ1-2; no clear D. CDR1 is LNHDA, CDR2 SQIVND, per germline (reference sequence). Trimming removed 5 bases at V and 6 bases at J, with 16 bases between. CDR3 length: 14 amino acids. The CDR3 sequence is CASSPRPPYDGYTF. DNA for the CDR3: TGTGCCAGTAGTCCCAGGCCGCCCTACGATGGCTACACCTTC.

This chain uses TRBV5-4 with TRBJ1-2, with D possibly matching TRBD1 (5 bases). The CDR3 contains 14 residues. CDR1 is SGHNT, CDR2 YYREEE, per germline (reference sequence). Trimming took off 0 bases at V and 3 bases at J, with 9 bases between the two ends. The CDR3 region has the DNA TGTGCCAGCAGCTTGGATGGGGGGTACTATGGCTACACCTTC. It encodes CASSLDGGYYGYTF.

The rearrangement links TRBV11-2 to TRBJ1-1; D gene ambiguous. The CDR3 is made up of 14 amino acids. V was clipped by 3 bases and J by 0 bases, with 8 bases between them. Germline CDR1 SGHAT, CDR2 FQNNGV. The CDR3 loop reads CASSLVVLNTEAFF. CDR3 DNA sequence: TGTGCCAGCAGCTTGGTAGTACTGAACACTGAAGCTTTCTTT.

This clone was found once. The genes are TRBV7-9 and TRBJ2-4; TRBD2 aligns across 7 bases. Per the germline V gene, CDR1 is SEHNR and CDR2 is FQNEAQ (reference sequence). After removal of 5 bases from V and 6 bases from J, the junction contained 10 bases not matched to a gene. CDR3 length: 15 amino acids. As DNA, the CDR3 is TGTGCCAGCAGCCCACGGGAGGTCGTCATAAACATTCAGTACTTC. Translated: CASSPREVVINIQYF.

V and J are TRBV6-1 and TRBJ2-7; 9 bases fit TRBD1. Germline lookup yields CDR1 MNHNS and CDR2 SASEGT. V lost 6 bases and J lost 5; bases outside the gene matches: 8. The CDR3 totals 14 residues. CDR3 region: CASSWTGVWDEQYF. The CDR3 region has the DNA TGTGCCAGCAGCTGGACAGGGGTGTGGGACGAGCAGTACTTC.

The chain links TRBV7-8 to TRBJ2-1; 8 nucleotides align to TRBD1. Trimming took 0 bases from V and 7 from J; bases not matched to a gene: 5. CDR3 length: 15 residues. The germline gives CDR1 SGHVS, CDR2 FQNEAQ. CDR3 loop: CASSLAQGAGNEQFF. CDR3 nucleotides: TGTGCCAGCAGCTTAGCGCAGGGGGCCGGGAATGAGCAGTTCTTC. Looking up the rest from reference TRBV7-8 and TRBJ2-1 gives the full variable domain: GAGVSQSPRYKVAKRGQDVALRCDPISGHVSLFWYQQALGQGPEFLTYFQNEAQLDKSGLPSDRFFAERPEGSVSTLKIQRTQQEDSAVYLCASSLAQGAGNEQFFGPGTRLTVL.

V gene TRBV19 combines with J gene TRBJ2-5; TRBD2 matches at 8 bases. The CDR3 has 15 residues. Per the germline V gene, CDR1 is LNHDA and CDR2 is SQIVND (reference sequence). V was clipped by 1 base and J by 5 bases; unmatched bases: 6. Written as DNA, the CDR3 is TGTGCCAGTAGTATAGGGGGCGGGAGGACGGAGACCCAGTACTTC. It is translated as CASSIGGGRTETQYF.